The entry that follows covers one T cell receptor (beta chain) sequence. Many counts were recorded for this clonotype. This receptor's antigen is unknown. Base qualities are missing; no much larger clone stands one base away. The sample is drawn from a study of T-cell reconstitution after alpha-beta-depleted transplantation in children (dated by TCRdb to the mid-2010s). Background on the whole study: Using TCR repertoire profiling, the study followed T-cell immune reconstitution in a quantitative way in children after TCRalphabeta/CD19-depleted allogeneic hematopoietic cell transplantation.

V is cut by 3 bases and J by 1 base, and the space between the germline ends is 11 bases. The CDR3 spans 15 residues, from the cysteine through the phenylalanine. The sequence is cut down to CDR3 DNA, 45 bases in frame from base 1. CDR1 and CDR2, looked up from the germline V gene (reference sequence), are SGHKS and YYEKEE. Library prep was done by PCR. The instrument given in TCRdb is Illumina HiSeq 2500. TCR libraries were prepared with molecular barcoding, using unique molecular identifiers to normalize TCRbeta repertoire quantification. Using fastp trimming at Q25 and MiXCR clonotype assembly, TCRdb reanalyzed the public sequencing data and kept in-frame beta chains. Identical CDR3 proteins give one entry, which carries the most common genes and DNA. In this sample the table shows a few hundred thousand distinct CDR3 sequences, approximately 10% of which occur a single time. Together, the top ten hold 5% to 7% of the sample.

Source: PBMCs from the stem cell graft donor, taken from the stem cell graft. The sequence links TRBV5-5 to TRBJ1-5, with the D gene not confidently named. This receptor was identified in a human donor who donated a stem cell graft to a child with acute lymphoblastic leukemia. For the CDR3, the sequence is CASSWREMSNQPQHF. The bases read TGTGCCAGCAGCTGGAGGGAGATGAGCAATCAGCCCCAGCATTTT. Full variable domain (CDR3 extended with the reference TRBV5-5 and TRBJ1-5 proteins): DAGVTQSPTHLIKTRGQQVTLRCSPISGHKSVSWYQQVLGQGPQFIFQYYEKEERGRGNFPDRFSARQFPNYSSELNVNALLLGDSALYLCASSWREMSNQPQHFGDGTRLSIL.